The TCR beta chain described here comes from a study of cytomegalovirus exposure and HLA in healthy donors. Background on the study: Researchers found that roughly 81% of 398 genotyped donors fell within the Caucasian-associated ancestry cluster.

A remark on this clone: The antigen remains undetermined.

It was healthy bone marrow donors who served as donors. CDR1 and CDR2 (germline): SNHLY, FYNNEI. This CDR3 region has 12 residues. V gave up 5 bases and J gave up 3 bases, with 8 bases separating them. Study-wide results and caveats: Most observed TCR sequences were rare, whereas some public TCRs were detected in many donors.

PCR primers comprised 60 Vbeta and 13 Jbeta primers. TCRdb keeps only in-frame clones here, not all; method: immunoSEQ multiplex PCR. This sample has 70,000 to 100,000 clones, with around 80% found just once. The TCR sequence derives from a man over 45 in good health and CMV-seropositive. Sequencing input: PBMCs. V gene TRBV2 combines with J gene TRBJ2-7; the D is unclear. CDR3 amino acids: CASSTAGYEQYF. The CDR3 DNA follows: TGTGCCAGCAGTACCGCAGGCTACGAGCAGTACTTC.